This T cell receptor beta chain originates from a study of blood T cell repertoires in COVID-19. This table comes from immunoSEQ multiplex PCR, and its TCRdb copy is limited to in-frame clones, with some not included. The repertoire holds about 160,000 clones, with about four fifths as singletons. CDR1 is MDHEN, CDR2 SYDVKM, per germline. CDR3 length: 12 residues. Deletions cut 8 bases from V and 4 bases from J, with 9 bases between. Participants' own reports of clinical history determined their cohort assignment. Two negative PCRs, clearance, or symptom resolution were required of recovered Cohort 3 donors.

The origin of this receptor is a man aged 55 to 70 who had recovered from COVID-19. The V gene is TRBV28, the J gene TRBJ1-5, with D unclear. Material: PBMCs or T cells enriched from blood (not recorded which). The CDR3 nucleotides read TGTGCCAGCCAACGGGGTAATCAGCCCCAGCATTTT. Its translation is CASQRGNQPQHF.